The 19 T cell receptor beta chains listed next were all sequenced from one sample in a study of shared clonotypes between healthy human individuals. Profiling relied on immunoSEQ multiplex PCR, and the TCRdb table lists in-frame clones only, not all of them. The data show about 580,000 clones, roughly 98% seen once. CD45RO-negative, CCR7-positively selected cells formed the naive CD8 fraction, excluding terminally differentiated effector memory CD45RA+ cells. Sequences were obtained from naive CD8+ T cells sorted from blood. The source of these receptors is a man aged 30 to 45 in good health.

This clone came up once. The gene calls are TRBV5-4 and TRBJ2-7; a possible D gene is TRBD2 (6 bases). This CDR3 has 13 amino acids. CDR1 and CDR2 from the germline V gene are SGHNT and YYREEE (reference sequence). Trimming took off 2 bases at V and 2 bases at J, with 8 bases between the two ends. This CDR3 is CASSFPGAYEQYF. Written as DNA, the CDR3 is TGTGCCAGCAGCTTTCCGGGGGCCTACGAGCAGTACTTC.

This clone was seen just once. The V call is TRBV7-8, the J call TRBJ2-1; D gene unclear. This CDR3 comprises 14 residues. Trimming removed 1 base at V and 8 bases at J, with 12 bases between. Germline assignment: CDR1 SGHVS and CDR2 FQNEAQ. The CDR3 DNA reads TGTGCCAGCAGCTTAGTTGGCCACACGTATGAGCAGTTCTTC. It specifies CASSLVGHTYEQFF.

The chain is built from TRBV6-4 and TRBJ2-1; possibly TRBD1 for D (6 bases). The germline V gene encodes CDR1 MRHNA and CDR2 SNTAGT. The CDR3 consists of 16 residues. V was shortened by 3 bases and J by 0 bases, with 12 bases between the two germline ends. The CDR3 spells CASSEGQGFSYNEQFF. The CDR3 DNA reads TGTGCCAGCAGTGAAGGTCAGGGGTTCTCCTACAATGAGCAGTTCTTC.

V and J are TRBV28 and TRBJ2-7; D is perhaps TRBD1 or TRBD2 (6 bases each). Germline CDR1 MDHEN, CDR2 SYDVKM. CDR3 length equals 19 residues. Deletions cut 3 bases from V and 7 bases from J, with 31 bases between. The CDR3 reads CASSFSEGGGRTKPVEQYF. CDR3 bases: TGTGCCAGCAGTTTCTCCGAGGGGGGCGGACGAACAAAACCCGTGGAGCAGTACTTC.

The chain has TRBV9 and TRBJ2-1; 7 bases line up with TRBD2. The CDR3 is made up of 13 amino acids. Unmatched junction bases numbered 5, after V lost 4 bases and J lost 7 bases. Germline loops: CDR1 SGDLS, CDR2 YYNGEE. CDR3 amino acids: CASSPRTSNEQFF. CDR3 nucleotide sequence: TGTGCCAGCAGCCCAAGGACTAGTAATGAGCAGTTCTTC.

The V gene is TRBV2, the J gene TRBJ1-4, with D unclear. V lost 7 bases and J lost 8, with 11 bases in between. Germline V gene sequence: CDR1 SNHLY, CDR2 FYNNEI. The CDR3 loop spans 12 amino acids. The CDR3 sequence is CASIDGGEKLFF. As DNA, the CDR3 is TGTGCCAGCATAGATGGCGGGGAAAAACTGTTTTTT.

This chain uses TRBV23-1 with TRBJ2-2, with D maybe TRBD2 (6 bases). TRBV23-1 is annotated as an ORF whose role is uncertain. The CDR3 totals 16 residues. V lost 4 bases, J lost 2 bases, and 14 bases lay in between. The CDR3 loop reads CASSLGGPSNTGELFF. CDR3 sequence (DNA): TGCGCCAGCAGTCTGGGAGGCCCTAGTAACACCGGGGAGCTGTTTTTT.

The chain uses TRBV11-3 and TRBJ1-1; D is undetermined. The V gene's germline CDR1 is SGHNT and CDR2 YENEEA. Trimming removed 0 bases from V and 2 bases from J, with 4 bases in between. The CDR3 has 13 residues. CDR3 loop: CASSLDKNTEAFF. The CDR3 nucleotides read TGTGCCAGCAGCTTAGATAAAAACACTGAAGCTTTCTTT.

A note on this clone: This same CDR3 is encoded by further DNA sequences in the sample. J is TRBJ1-1 and V is TRBV10-3, with D unresolved. V lost 3 bases to trimming and J lost 1 base, with 3 bases between them. CDR1 ENHRY and CDR2 SYGVKD come from the germline V gene. The CDR3 is 12 amino acids. The CDR3 DNA reads as TGTGCCATCAGTGAAGGGAACACTGAAGCTTTCTTT. Its protein is CAISEGNTEAFF.

The rearrangement links TRBV10-2 to TRBJ1-3; D gene ambiguous. The CDR3 totals 14 residues. V lost 1 base to trimming and J lost 1 base, with 5 bases between them. Germline V gene data show CDR1 as WSHSY and CDR2 as SAAADI. CDR3 sequence: CASSEFTSGNTIYF. CDR3 coding DNA: TGCGCCAGCAGTGAGTTCACATCTGGAAACACCATATATTTT.

The chain recombines TRBV7-9 with TRBJ2-3; D gene ambiguous. Trimming left V 6 bases short and J 6 bases short, with 22 bases between. This CDR3 has 16 amino acids. CDR1 SEHNR and CDR2 FQNEAQ come from the germline V gene (reference sequence). The CDR3 loop reads CASRLYNGPLGDTQYF. CDR3 nucleotides: TGTGCCAGCAGATTATACAACGGCCCTCTGGGGGATACGCAGTATTTT.

The chain carries TRBV19 and TRBJ2-3; D might be TRBD2 (6 bases). The CDR3 contains 13 residues. Germline assignment: CDR1 LNHDA and CDR2 SQIVND (reference sequence). Deletions cut 5 bases from V and 6 bases from J, with 12 bases between. DNA of the CDR3: TGTGCCAGTAGTCTCGGGGGTCTTGATACGCAGTATTTT. Translation gives CASSLGGLDTQYF.

The V gene is TRBV21-1, the J gene TRBJ2-1; the table names TRBD2, a call not compared with the DNA. TRBV21-1 is termed a pseudogene. The CDR3 loop spans 13 amino acids. CDR3 in amino acids: CASSGAAYNEQFF. Written as DNA, the CDR3 is TGTGCCAGCAGCGGAGCAGCCTACAATGAGCAGTTCTTC.

CDR3 sequence reads: CASSLTRSYEQYF. As DNA, the CDR3 is TGTGCCAGCAGCCTCACACGGTCCTACGAGCAGTACTTC. The J gene is TRBJ2-7, the V gene TRBV6-6; D gene unclear. The CDR3 contains 13 residues. The ends were cut back, 6 bases at V and 1 base at J, with 10 bases in the middle. Germline CDR1 and CDR2: MNHNY and SVGAGI (reference sequence).

The chain carries TRBV7-9 and TRBJ1-5; D ambiguous. This CDR3 comprises 16 residues. Germline values: CDR1 SEHNR, CDR2 FQNEAQ (reference sequence). Trimming removed 5 bases at V and 4 bases at J, with 18 bases between. Here the CDR3 reads CASSRRDGRKNQPQHF. The CDR3 DNA is TGTGCCAGCAGCCGACGGGATGGCAGAAAAAATCAGCCCCAGCATTTT.

This chain connects TRBV29-1 to TRBJ2-1; 9 nucleotides agree with TRBD2. CDR1 SQVTM and CDR2 ANQGSEA come from the germline V gene. The CDR3 contains 16 residues. J lost 5 bases, V lost 0 bases, and 8 bases had no gene match. The CDR3 coding sequence is TGCAGCGTTGAAGATATGTCTAGCGGGACCGACAATGAGCAGTTCTTC. Its protein product is CSVEDMSSGTDNEQFF.

On this clone: Additional DNA sequences in this sample encode the identical CDR3. The rearrangement joins TRBV7-9 to TRBJ2-7; TRBD2 aligns across 11 bases. J lost 4 bases, V lost 0 bases, and 2 bases had no gene match. CDR3 length: 15 residues. CDR1 SEHNR and CDR2 FQNEAQ come from the germline V gene (reference sequence). The DNA of the CDR3 is TGTGCCAGCAGCTTAGCTGGGACTAGCGGATACGAGCAGTACTTC. Protein sequence: CASSLAGTSGYEQYF.

The chain combines TRBV5-1 with TRBJ2-7, with 10 bases aligning to TRBD1. V was pared by 4 bases and J by 4 bases, with 5 bases of the junction left unmatched. Looked up from germline, CDR1 is SGHRS and CDR2 is YFSETQ. The CDR3 consists of 14 residues. The CDR3 DNA reads as TGCGCCAGCAGCATCCGGGACAGGGGATACGAGCAGTACTTC. This codes for CASSIRDRGYEQYF.

In this sample, this clone turned up once. This chain connects TRBV9 to TRBJ2-2, with TRBD2 identical over 11 bases. J lost 6 bases, V lost 3 bases, and 7 bases had no gene match. Germline assignment: CDR1 SGDLS and CDR2 YYNGEE. This CDR3 region has 16 residues. CDR3 coding DNA: TGTGCCAGCAGCGGGGGACTAGCGGAGGGTTCCGGGGAGCTGTTTTTT. Its translation: CASSGGLAEGSGELFF.